Below are 6 T cell receptor beta chains sequenced from a single sample in a study of T cells expressing NK-cell markers. TCRdb reprocessed the 5' RACE reads and stores each CDR3 protein as one record, lacking DNA. Here the sample table reports about 550,000 distinct CDR3 sequences. Material: blood T cells: a sorted CD56 or NKG2C T cell subset, CD4+ or CD8+ T cells, or bulk PBMC T cells (not recorded which). These receptors were taken from a man between 18 and 35 years old in good health.

The chain joins TRBV10-3 to TRBJ2-5; the TRBD2 assignment by TCRdb is unverifiable without DNA. Germline V gives CDR1 ENHRY, CDR2 SYGVKD. The CDR3 spans 13 residues. The CDR3 here is CAIRPEGRETQYF.

V usage is TRBV21-1 and J usage is TRBJ2-7; the TCRdb call, TRBD1, lacks DNA for checking. TRBV21-1 is assigned pseudogene status. This CDR3 has 15 amino acids. CDR3 sequence: CASSKTLDRVGEQYF.

The rearrangement uses TRBV6-5 and TRBJ2-7; TCRdb proposes TRBD2, but this gene call is untestable without DNA. The length of the CDR3 is 15 residues. CDR1 MNHEY and CDR2 SVGAGI come from the germline V gene. This CDR3 reads CASSYGAGELRGQYF.

This sequence joins TRBV18 and TRBJ2-2; the TRBD2 assignment by TCRdb is unverifiable without DNA. Germline lookup yields CDR1 KGHSH and CDR2 LQKENI. The length of the CDR3 is 17 residues. CDR3 sequence reads: CASSPLAAGGPNGELFF.

The rearrangement uses TRBV24-1 and TRBJ2-1; the D call from TCRdb, TRBD1, cannot be confirmed without DNA. Germline CDR1 reads KGHDR; CDR2 reads SFDVKD. The length of the CDR3 is 16 residues. The chain's CDR3 is CATSDLSGTGGNEQFF.

V and J are TRBV5-1 and TRBJ1-2; TCRdb's D call of TRBD1 is untestable without DNA. Germline CDR1 is SGHRS and CDR2 is YFSETQ. The CDR3 totals 15 residues. CDR3 region: CASRDGQGARYGYTF.